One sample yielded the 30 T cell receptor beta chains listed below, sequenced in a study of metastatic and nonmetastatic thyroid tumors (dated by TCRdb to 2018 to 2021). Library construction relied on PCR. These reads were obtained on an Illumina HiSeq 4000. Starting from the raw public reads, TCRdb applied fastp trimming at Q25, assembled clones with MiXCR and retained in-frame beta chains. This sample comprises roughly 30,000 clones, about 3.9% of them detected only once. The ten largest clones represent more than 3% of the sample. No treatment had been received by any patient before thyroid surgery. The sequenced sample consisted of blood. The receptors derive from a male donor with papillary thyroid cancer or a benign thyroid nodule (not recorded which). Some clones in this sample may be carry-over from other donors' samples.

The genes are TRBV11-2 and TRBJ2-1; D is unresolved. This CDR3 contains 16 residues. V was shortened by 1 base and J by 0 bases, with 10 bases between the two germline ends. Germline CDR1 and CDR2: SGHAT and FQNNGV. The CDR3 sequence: CASSLGSSSSYNEQFF. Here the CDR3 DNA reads TGTGCCAGCAGCTTAGGATCTTCGAGCTCCTACAATGAGCAGTTCTTC.

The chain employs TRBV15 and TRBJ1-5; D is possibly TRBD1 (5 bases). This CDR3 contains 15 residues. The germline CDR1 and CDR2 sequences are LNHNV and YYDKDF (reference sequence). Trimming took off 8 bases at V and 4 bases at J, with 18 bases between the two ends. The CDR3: CATAFWRGVNQPQHF. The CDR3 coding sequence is TGTGCCACCGCCTTTTGGCGGGGGGTTAATCAGCCCCAGCATTTT.

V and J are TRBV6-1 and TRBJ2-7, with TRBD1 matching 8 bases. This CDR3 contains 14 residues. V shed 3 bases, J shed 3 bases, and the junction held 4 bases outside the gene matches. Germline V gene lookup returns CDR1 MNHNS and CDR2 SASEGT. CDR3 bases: TGTGCCAGCAGTGACAGGGGGCGACTCTACGAGCAGTACTTC. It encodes CASSDRGRLYEQYF.

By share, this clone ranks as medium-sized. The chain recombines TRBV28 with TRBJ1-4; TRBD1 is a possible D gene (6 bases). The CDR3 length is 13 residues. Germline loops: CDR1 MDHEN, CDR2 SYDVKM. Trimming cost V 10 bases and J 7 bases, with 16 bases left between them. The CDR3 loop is CATRGGLGEKLFF. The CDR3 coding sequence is TGTGCCACCCGCGGGGGGCTCGGTGAAAAACTGTTTTTT.

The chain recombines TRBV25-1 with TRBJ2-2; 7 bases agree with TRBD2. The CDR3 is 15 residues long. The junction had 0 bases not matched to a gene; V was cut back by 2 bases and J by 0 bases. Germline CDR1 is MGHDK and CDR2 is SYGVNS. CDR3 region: CASSERGANTGELFF. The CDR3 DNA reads TGTGCCAGCAGTGAACGGGGGGCGAACACCGGGGAGCTGTTTTTT.

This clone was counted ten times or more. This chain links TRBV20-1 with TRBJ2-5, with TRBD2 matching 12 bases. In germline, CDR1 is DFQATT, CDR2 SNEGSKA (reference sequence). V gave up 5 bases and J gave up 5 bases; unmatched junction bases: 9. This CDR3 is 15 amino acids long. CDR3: CSASRSSGGAETQYF. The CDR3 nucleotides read TGCAGTGCTTCAAGGTCTAGCGGGGGGGCGGAGACCCAGTACTTC.

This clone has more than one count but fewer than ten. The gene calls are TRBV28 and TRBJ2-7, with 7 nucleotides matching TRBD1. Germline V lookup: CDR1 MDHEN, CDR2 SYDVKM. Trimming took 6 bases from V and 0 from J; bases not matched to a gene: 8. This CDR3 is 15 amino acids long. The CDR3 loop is CASRGDSLSSYEQYF. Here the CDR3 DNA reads TGTGCCAGCAGAGGGGACAGTCTGAGCTCCTACGAGCAGTACTTC.

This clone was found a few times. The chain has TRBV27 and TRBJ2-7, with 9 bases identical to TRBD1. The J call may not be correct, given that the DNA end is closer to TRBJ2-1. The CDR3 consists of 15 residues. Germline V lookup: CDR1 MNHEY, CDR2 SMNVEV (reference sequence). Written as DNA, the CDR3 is TGTGCCAGCAGTGCGGACAGGGGTGGTCACAATGAGCAGTTCTTC. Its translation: CASSADRGGHNEQFF.

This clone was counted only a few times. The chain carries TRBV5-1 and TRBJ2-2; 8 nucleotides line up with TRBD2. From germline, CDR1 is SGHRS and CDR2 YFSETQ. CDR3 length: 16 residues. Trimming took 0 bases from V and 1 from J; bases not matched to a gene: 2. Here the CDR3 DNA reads TGCGCCAGCAGCTTGGACCTAGCGGGGAACACCGGGGAGCTGTTTTTT. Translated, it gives CASSLDLAGNTGELFF.

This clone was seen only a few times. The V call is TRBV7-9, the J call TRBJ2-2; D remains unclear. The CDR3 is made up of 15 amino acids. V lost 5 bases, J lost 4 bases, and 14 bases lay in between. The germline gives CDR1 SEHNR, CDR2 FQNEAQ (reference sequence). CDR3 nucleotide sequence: TGTGCCAGCAGCCTCACCCCTGATGTCACCGGGGAGCTGTTTTTT. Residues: CASSLTPDVTGELFF. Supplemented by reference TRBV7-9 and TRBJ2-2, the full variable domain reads DTGVSQNPRHKITKRGQNVTFRCDPISEHNRLYWYRQTLGQGPEFLTYFQNEAQLEKSRLLSDRFSAERPKGSFSTLEIQRTEQGDSAMYLCASSLTPDVTGELFFGEGSRLTVL.

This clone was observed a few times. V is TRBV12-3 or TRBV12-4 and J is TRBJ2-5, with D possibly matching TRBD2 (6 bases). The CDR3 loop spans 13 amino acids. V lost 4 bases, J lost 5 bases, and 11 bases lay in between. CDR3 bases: TGTGCCAGCAGTTCGACTAGGGTGGAGACCCAGTACTTC. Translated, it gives CASSSTRVETQYF.

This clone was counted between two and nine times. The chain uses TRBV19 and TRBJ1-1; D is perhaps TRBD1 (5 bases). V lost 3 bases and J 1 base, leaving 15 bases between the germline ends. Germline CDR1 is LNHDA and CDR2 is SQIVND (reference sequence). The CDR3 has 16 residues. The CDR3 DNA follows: TGTGCCAGTAGTATCCGCACAGGACTAACGAACACTGAAGCTTTCTTT. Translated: CASSIRTGLTNTEAFF.

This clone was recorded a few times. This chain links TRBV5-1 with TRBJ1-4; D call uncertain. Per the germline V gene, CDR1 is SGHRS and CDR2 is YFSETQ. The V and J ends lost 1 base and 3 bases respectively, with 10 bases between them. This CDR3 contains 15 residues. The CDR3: CASSLTQNANEKLFF. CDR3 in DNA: TGCGCCAGCAGCTTGACGCAGAACGCTAATGAAAAACTGTTTTTT. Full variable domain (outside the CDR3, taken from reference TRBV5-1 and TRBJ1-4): KAGVTQTPRYLIKTRGQQVTLSCSPISGHRSVSWYQQTPGQGLQFLFEYFSETQRNKGNFPGRFSGRQFSNSRSEMNVSTLELGDSALYLCASSLTQNANEKLFFGSGTQLSVL.

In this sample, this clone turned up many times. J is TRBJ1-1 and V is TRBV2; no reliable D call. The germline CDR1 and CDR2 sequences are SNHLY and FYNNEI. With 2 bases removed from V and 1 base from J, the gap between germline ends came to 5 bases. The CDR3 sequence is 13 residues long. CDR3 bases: TGTGCCAGCAGTGAACTGGAGAACACTGAAGCTTTCTTT. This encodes CASSELENTEAFF.

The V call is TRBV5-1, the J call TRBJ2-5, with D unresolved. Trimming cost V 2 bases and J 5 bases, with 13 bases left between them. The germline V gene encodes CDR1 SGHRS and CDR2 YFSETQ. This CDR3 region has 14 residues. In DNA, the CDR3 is TGCGCCAGCAGCTTTAGCTCTGGGTGGGAGACCCAGTACTTC. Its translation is CASSFSSGWETQYF.

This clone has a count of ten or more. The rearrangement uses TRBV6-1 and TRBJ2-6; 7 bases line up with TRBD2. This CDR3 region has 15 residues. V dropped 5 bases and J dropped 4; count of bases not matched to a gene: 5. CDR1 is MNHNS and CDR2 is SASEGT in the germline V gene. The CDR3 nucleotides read TGTGCCAGCAGTTACGCGGGGGACGGGGCCAACGTCCTGACTTTC. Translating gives CASSYAGDGANVLTF.

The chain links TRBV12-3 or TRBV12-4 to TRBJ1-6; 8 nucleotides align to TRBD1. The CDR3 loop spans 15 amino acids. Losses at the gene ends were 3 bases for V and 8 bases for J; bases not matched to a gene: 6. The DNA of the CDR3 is TGTGCCAGCAGTTTTGGGGACAGGACCTATTCACCCCTCCACTTT. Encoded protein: CASSFGDRTYSPLHF.

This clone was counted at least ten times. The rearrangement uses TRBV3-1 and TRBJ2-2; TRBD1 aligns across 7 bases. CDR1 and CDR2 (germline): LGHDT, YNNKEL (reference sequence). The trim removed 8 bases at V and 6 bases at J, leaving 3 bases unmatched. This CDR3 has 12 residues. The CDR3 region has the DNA TGTGCCAGCGGGACAGTTGCCGGGGAGCTGTTTTTT. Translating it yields CASGTVAGELFF.

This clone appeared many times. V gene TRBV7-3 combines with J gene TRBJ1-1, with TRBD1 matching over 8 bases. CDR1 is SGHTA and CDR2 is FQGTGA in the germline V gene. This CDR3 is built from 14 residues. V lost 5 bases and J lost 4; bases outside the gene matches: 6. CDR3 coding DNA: TGTGCCAGCAGCCGCGACAGGGGCGCCACTGAAGCTTTCTTT. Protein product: CASSRDRGATEAFF.

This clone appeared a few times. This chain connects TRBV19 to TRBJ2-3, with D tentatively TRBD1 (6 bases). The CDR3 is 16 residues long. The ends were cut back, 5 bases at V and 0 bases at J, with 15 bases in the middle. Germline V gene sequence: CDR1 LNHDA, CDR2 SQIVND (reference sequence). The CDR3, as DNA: TGTGCCAGTAGTGCCCGACAGGCCCCTAGCACAGATACGCAGTATTTT. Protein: CASSARQAPSTDTQYF.

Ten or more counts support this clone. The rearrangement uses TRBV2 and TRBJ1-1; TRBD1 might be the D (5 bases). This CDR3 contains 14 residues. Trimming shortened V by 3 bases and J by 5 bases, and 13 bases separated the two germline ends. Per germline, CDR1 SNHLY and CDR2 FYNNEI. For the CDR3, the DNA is TGTGCCAGCAGTGACACCACCGGGGGAACTGAAGCTTTCTTT. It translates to CASSDTTGGTEAFF. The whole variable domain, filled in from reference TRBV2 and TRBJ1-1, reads EPEVTQTPSHQVTQMGQEVILRCVPISNHLYFYWYRQILGQKVEFLVSFYNNEISEKSEIFDDQFSVERPDGSNFTLKIRSTKLEDSAMYFCASSDTTGGTEAFFGQGTRLTVV.

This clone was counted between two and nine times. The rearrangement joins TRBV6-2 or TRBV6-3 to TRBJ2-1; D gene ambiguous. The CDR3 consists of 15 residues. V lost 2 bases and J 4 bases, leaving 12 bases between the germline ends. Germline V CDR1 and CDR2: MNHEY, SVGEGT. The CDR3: CASSYGTAVYNEQFF. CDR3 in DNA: TGTGCCAGCAGTTACGGAACGGCAGTTTACAATGAGCAGTTCTTC.

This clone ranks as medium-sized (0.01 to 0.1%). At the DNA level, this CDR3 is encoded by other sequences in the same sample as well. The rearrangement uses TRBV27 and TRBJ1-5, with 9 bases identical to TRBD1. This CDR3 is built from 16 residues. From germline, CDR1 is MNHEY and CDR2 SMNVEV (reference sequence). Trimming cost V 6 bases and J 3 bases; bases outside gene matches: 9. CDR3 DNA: TGTGCCAGCAGATCTCAGACAGGGGGTTACAATCAGCCCCAGCATTTT. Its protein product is CASRSQTGGYNQPQHF.

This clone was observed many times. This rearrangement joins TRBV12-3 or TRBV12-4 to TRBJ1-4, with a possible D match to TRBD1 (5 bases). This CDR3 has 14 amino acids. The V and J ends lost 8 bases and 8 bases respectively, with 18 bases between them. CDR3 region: CASGPRGAGEKLFF. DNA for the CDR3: TGTGCCAGCGGGCCCCGGGGCGCGGGAGAAAAACTGTTTTTT.

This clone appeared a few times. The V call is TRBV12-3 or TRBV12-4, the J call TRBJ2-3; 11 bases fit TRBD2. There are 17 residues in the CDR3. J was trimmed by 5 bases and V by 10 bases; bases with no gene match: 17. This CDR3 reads CAITQPTSGSRGDTQYF. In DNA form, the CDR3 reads TGTGCCATCACACAACCCACTAGCGGGAGTCGAGGAGATACGCAGTATTTT.

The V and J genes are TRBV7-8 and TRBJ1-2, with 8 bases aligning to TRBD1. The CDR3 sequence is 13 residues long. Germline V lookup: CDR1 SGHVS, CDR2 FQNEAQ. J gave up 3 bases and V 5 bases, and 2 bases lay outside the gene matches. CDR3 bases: TGTGCCAGCAGCGTGGGACAGGACTATGGCTACACCTTC. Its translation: CASSVGQDYGYTF.

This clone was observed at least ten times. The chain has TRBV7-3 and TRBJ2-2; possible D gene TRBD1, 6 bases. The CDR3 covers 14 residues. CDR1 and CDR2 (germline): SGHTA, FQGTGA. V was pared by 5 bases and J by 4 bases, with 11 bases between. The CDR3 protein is CASSPDSLTGELFF. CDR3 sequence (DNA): TGTGCCAGCAGCCCGGACAGTCTCACCGGGGAGCTGTTTTTT.

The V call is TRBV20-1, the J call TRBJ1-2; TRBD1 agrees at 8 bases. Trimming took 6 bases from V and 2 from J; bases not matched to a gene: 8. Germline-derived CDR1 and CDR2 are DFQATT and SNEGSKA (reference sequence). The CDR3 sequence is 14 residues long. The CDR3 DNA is TGCAGTGCGCAGAGGCCAGGGGGCAACTATGGCTACACCTTC. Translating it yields CSAQRPGGNYGYTF.

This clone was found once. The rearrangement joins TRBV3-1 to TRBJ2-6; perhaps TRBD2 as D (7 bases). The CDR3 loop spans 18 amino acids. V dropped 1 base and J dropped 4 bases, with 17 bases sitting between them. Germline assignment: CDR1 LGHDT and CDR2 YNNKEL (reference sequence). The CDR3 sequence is CASSQAGVGGDGANVLTF. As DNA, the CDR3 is TGTGCCAGCAGCCAAGCCGGTGTAGGGGGGGACGGGGCCAACGTCCTGACTTTC.

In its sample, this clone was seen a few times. The CDR3 reads CASRTGGTYEQYF. CDR3 nucleotide sequence: TGTGCCAGCAGGACAGGGGGGACCTACGAGCAGTACTTC. The chain combines TRBV28 with TRBJ2-7; 9 bases match TRBD1. Looked up from germline, CDR1 is MDHEN and CDR2 is SYDVKM. Trimming took 6 bases from V and 2 from J; bases not matched to a gene: 2. The CDR3 is made up of 13 amino acids. Filled out from reference TRBV28 and TRBJ2-7, the complete variable domain reads DVKVTQSSRYLVKRTGEKVFLECVQDMDHENMFWYRQDPGLGLRLIYFSYDVKMKEKGDIPEGYSVSREKKERFSLILESASTNQTSMYLCASRTGGTYEQYFGPGTRLTVT.